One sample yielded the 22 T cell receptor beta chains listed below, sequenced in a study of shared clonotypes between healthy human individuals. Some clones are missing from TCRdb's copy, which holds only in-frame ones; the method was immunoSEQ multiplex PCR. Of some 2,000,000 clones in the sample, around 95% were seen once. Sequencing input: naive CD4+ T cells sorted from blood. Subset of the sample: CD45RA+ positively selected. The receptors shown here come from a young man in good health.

CDR3 residues: CASRGPVGGELFF. CDR3 nucleotide sequence: TGTGCCAGCAGGGGACCTGTCGGGGGGGAGCTGTTTTTT. The chain links TRBV2 to TRBJ2-2; D is tentatively TRBD1 or TRBD2 (5 bases each). With 6 bases removed from V and 8 bases from J, the gap between germline ends came to 13 bases. The CDR3 spans 13 residues. From germline, CDR1 is SNHLY and CDR2 FYNNEI. Based on the CDR3 plus reference TRBV2 and TRBJ2-2, the full variable domain is EPEVTQTPSHQVTQMGQEVILRCVPISNHLYFYWYRQILGQKVEFLVSFYNNEISEKSEIFDDQFSVERPDGSNFTLKIRSTKLEDSAMYFCASRGPVGGELFFGEGSRLTVL.

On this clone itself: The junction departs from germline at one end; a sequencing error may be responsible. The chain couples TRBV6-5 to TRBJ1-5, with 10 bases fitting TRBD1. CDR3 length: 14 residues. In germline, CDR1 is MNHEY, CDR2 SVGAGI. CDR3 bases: TGTGCCAGCAAACAGACAGGGGGCAACCAGCCCCAGCATTTT. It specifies CASKQTGGNQPQHF.

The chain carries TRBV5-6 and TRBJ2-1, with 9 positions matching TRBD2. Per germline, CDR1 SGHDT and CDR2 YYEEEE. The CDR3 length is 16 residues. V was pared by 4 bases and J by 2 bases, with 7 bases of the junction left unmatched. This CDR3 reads CASSPGLAGAYNEQFF. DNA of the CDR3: TGTGCCAGCAGCCCCGGGTTAGCGGGGGCCTACAATGAGCAGTTCTTC.

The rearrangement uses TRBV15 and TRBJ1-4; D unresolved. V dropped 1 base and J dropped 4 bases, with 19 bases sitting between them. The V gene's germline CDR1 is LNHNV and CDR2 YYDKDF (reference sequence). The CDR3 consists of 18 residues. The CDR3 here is CATSRGGRGRSYNEKLFF. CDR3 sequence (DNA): TGTGCCACCAGCAGAGGGGGTAGAGGTCGGAGTTATAATGAAAAACTGTTTTTT.

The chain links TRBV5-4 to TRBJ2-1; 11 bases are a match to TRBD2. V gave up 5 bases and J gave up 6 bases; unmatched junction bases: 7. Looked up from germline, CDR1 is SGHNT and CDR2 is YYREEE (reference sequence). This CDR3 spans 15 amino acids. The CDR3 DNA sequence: TGTGCCAGCAGTTTGACTAGCGGGGTGATCAATGAGCAGTTCTTC. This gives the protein CASSLTSGVINEQFF.

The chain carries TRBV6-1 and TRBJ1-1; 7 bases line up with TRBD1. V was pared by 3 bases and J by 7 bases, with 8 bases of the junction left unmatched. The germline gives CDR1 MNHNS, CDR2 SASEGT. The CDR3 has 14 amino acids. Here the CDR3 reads CASSDRVGTVEAFF. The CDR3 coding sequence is TGTGCCAGCAGTGATAGAGTGGGGACAGTTGAAGCTTTCTTT.

CDR3: CASSLAGTPYSGNTIYF. The CDR3 coding sequence is TGTGCCAGCAGCTTAGCCGGGACCCCTTACTCTGGAAACACCATATATTTT. The rearrangement links TRBV7-2 to TRBJ1-3, with D perhaps matching TRBD1 (5 bases). The CDR3 has 17 amino acids. V was shortened by 0 bases and J by 0 bases, with 12 bases between the two germline ends. The germline V gene has CDR1 SGHTA and CDR2 FQGNSA.

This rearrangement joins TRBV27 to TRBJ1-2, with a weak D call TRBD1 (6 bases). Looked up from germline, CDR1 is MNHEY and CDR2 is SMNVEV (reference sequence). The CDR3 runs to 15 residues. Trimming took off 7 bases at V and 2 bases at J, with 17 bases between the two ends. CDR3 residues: CASTPLSGANYGYTF. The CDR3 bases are TGTGCCAGCACCCCACTGTCGGGGGCCAACTATGGCTACACCTTC.

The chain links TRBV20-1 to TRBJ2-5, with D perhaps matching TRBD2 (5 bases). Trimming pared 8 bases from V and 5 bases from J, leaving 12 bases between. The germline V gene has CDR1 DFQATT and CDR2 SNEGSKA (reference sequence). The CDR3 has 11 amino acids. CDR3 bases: TGCAGTCTAAGGCCGGGGGAGACCCAGTACTTC. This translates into CSLRPGETQYF.

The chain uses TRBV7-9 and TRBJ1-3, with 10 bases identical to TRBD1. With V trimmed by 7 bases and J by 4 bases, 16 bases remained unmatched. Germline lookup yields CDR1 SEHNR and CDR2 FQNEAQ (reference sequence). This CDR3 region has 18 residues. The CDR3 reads CASTTPDRGKTEGNTIYF. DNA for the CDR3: TGTGCCAGCACCACACCGGACAGGGGGAAAACGGAGGGAAACACCATATATTTT.

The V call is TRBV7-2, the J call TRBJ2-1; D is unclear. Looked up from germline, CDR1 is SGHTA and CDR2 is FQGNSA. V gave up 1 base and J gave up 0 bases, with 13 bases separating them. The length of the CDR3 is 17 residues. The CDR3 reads CASSLVGGTSSYNEQFF. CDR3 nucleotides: TGTGCCAGCAGCTTAGTAGGTGGCACCAGCTCCTACAATGAGCAGTTCTTC.

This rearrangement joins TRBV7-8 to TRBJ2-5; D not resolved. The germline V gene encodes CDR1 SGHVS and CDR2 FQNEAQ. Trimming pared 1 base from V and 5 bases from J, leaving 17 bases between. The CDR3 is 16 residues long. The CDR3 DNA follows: TGTGCCAGCAGCTTAGGAACGGCCACGGCCAGGGAGACCCAGTACTTC. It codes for CASSLGTATARETQYF.

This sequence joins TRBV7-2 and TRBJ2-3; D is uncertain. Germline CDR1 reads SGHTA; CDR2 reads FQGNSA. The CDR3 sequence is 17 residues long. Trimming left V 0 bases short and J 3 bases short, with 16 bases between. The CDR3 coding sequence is TGTGCCAGCAGCTTAGCGCCAAACGGCATAACTACAGATACGCAGTATTTT. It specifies CASSLAPNGITTDTQYF. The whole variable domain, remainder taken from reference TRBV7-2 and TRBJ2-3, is GAGVSQSPSNKVTEKGKDVELRCDPISGHTALYWYRQSLGQGLEFLIYFQGNSAPDKSGLPSDRFSAERTGGSVSTLTIQRTQQEDSAVYLCASSLAPNGITTDTQYFGPGTRLTVL.

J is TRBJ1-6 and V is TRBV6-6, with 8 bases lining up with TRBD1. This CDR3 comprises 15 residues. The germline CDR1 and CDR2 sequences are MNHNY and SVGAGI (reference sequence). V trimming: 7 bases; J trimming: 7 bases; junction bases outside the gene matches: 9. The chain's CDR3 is CASMLWTGINSPLHF. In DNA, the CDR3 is TGTGCCAGCATGCTGTGGACAGGGATAAATTCACCCCTCCACTTT.

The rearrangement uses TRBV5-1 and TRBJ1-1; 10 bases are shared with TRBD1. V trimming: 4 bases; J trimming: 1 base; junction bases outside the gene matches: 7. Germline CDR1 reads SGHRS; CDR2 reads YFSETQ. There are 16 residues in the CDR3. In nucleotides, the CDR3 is TGCGCCAGCAGCCCGGACAGGGGGACAGGGAACACTGAAGCTTTCTTT. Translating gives CASSPDRGTGNTEAFF.

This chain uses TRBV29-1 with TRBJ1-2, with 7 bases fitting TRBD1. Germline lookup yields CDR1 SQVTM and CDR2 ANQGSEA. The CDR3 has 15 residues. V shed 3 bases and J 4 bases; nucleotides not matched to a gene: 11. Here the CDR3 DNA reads TGCAGCGTTGACCCTCTACAGGGGCAGTTCTATGGCTACACCTTC. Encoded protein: CSVDPLQGQFYGYTF. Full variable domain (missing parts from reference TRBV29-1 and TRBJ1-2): SAVISQKPSRDICQRGTSLTIQCQVDSQVTMMFWYRQQPGQSLTLIATANQGSEATYESGFVIDKFPISRPNLTFSTLTVSNMSPEDSSIYLCSVDPLQGQFYGYTFGSGTRLTVV.

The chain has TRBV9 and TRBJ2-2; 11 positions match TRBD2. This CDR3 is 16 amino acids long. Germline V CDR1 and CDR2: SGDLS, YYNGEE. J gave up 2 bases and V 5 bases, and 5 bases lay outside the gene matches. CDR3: CASSPGLADNTGELFF. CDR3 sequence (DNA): TGTGCCAGCAGTCCGGGACTAGCGGACAACACCGGGGAGCTGTTTTTT.

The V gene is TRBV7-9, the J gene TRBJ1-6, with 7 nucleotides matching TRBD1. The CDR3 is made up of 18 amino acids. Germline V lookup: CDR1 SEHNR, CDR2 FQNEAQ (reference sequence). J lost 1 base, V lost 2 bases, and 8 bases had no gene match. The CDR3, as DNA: TGTGCCAGCAGCTTAATTGGCCAGGGGGGTTCCTATAATTCACCCCTCCACTTT. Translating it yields CASSLIGQGGSYNSPLHF. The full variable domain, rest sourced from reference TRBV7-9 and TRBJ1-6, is DTGVSQNPRHKITKRGQNVTFRCDPISEHNRLYWYRQTLGQGPEFLTYFQNEAQLEKSRLLSDRFSAERPKGSFSTLEIQRTEQGDSAMYLCASSLIGQGGSYNSPLHFGNGTRLTVT.

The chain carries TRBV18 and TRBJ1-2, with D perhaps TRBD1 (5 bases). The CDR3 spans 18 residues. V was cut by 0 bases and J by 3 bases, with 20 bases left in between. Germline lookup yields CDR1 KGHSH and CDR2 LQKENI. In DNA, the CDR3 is TGTGCCAGCTCACCACCGGGGCGCAGGGTCTCGGAATACTATGGCTACACCTTC. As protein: CASSPPGRRVSEYYGYTF.

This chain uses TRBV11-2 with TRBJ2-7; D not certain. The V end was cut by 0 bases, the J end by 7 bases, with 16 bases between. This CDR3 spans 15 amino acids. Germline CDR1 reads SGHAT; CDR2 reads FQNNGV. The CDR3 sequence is CASSLDPVIHEEQYF. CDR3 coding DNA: TGTGCCAGCAGCTTAGATCCCGTCATCCACGAGGAGCAGTACTTC. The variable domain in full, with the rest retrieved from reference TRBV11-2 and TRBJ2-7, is EAGVAQSPRYKIIEKRQSVAFWCNPISGHATLYWYQQILGQGPKLLIQFQNNGVVDDSQLPKDRFSAERLKGVDSTLKIQPAKLEDSAVYLCASSLDPVIHEEQYFGPGTRLTVT.

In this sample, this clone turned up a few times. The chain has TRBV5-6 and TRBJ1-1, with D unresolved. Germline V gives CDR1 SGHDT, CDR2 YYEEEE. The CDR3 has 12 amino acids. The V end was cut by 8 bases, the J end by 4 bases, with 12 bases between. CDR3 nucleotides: TGTGCCAGGTTGCTGGAGGGCACTGAAGCTTTCTTT. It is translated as CARLLEGTEAFF.

The CDR3 protein is CASSPQRTGDPGAGELFF. CDR3 bases: TGTGCCAGCTCACCACAAAGGACCGGAGACCCCGGGGCCGGGGAGCTGTTTTTT. The J gene is TRBJ2-2, the V gene TRBV18; TRBD2 is a possible D gene (5 bases). The V end lost 1 base, the J end lost 6 bases, and 21 bases lay between the germline ends. Per germline, CDR1 KGHSH and CDR2 LQKENI. This CDR3 region has 18 residues.